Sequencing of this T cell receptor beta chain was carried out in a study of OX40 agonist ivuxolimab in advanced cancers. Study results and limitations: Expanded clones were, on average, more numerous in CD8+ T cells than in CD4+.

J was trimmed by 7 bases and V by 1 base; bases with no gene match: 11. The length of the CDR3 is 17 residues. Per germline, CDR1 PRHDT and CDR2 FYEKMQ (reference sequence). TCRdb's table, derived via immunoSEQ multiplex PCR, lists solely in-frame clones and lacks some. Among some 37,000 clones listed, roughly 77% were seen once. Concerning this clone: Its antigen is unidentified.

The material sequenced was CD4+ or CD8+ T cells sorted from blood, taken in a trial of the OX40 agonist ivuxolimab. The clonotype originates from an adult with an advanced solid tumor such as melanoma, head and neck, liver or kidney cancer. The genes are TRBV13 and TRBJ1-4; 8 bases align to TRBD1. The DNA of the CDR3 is TGTGCCAGCAGCTTAGCATACCTAACAGGGGGATCTGAAAAACTGTTTTTT. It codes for CASSLAYLTGGSEKLFF.